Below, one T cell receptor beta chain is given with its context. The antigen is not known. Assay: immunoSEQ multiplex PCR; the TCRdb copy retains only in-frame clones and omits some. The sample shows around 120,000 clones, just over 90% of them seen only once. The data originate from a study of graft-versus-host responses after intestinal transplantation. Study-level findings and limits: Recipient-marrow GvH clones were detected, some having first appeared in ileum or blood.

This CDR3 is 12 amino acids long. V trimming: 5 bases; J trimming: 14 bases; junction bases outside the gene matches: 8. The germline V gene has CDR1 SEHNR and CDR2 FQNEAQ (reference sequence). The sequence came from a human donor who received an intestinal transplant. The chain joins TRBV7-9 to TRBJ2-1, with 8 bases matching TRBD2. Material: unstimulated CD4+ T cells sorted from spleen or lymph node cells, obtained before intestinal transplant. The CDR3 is CASSDSGGAKFF. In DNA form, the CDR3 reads TGTGCCAGCAGCGACTCCGGGGGGGCTAAGTTCTTC.